The clone carrying this TCR beta chain was picked up a small number of times. CDR3 size: 17 residues. V lost 2 bases and J lost 0, with 17 bases in between. The germline V gene has CDR1 DFQATT and CDR2 SNEGSKA (reference sequence). The data belong to a study of early T cells in non-severe SARS-CoV-2 infection. In the study overall: With bulk RNA from unsorted whole blood as input, sequencing yielded unpaired chains.

Separate cDNA molecules each had unique molecular identifiers attached to them. TCRdb itself ran the 5' RACE reads through MiXCR, one entry per CDR3 protein. Counted here are about 60,000 distinct CDR3 sequences, about 15% occurring once; the ten biggest clones make up more than 8%. The sample consisted of whole blood, taken at baseline. V gene TRBV20-1 combines with J gene TRBJ2-1, with TRBD2 as a possible D gene (7 bases). This sequence originates from an adult who was a healthcare worker with PCR-confirmed SARS-CoV-2 infection or an uninfected control (not recorded which). The DNA for the CDR3 is TGCAGTGCTAGACAAGTCGCCGGGGGGCTCTCCTACAATGAGCAGTTCTTC. Protein product: CSARQVAGGLSYNEQFF.